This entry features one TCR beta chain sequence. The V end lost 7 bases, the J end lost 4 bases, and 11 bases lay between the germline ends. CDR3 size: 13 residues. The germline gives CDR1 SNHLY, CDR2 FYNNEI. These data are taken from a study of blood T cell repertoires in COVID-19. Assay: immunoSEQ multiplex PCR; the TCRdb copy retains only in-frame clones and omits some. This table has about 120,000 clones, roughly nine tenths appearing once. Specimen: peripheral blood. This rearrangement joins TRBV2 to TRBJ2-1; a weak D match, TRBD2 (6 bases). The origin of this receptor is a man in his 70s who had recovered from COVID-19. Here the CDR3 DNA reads TGTGCCAGCAAGGCGGGATATTACAATGAGCAGTTCTTC. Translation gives CASKAGYYNEQFF.